This T cell receptor (beta chain) is drawn from a study of monozygotic twins with inflammatory bowel disease. As for this clonotype: Antigen specificity is unknown.

This CDR3 comprises 16 residues. The germline gives CDR1 MNHEY, CDR2 SVGAGI. Study results and limitations: Patient-specific immunosuppressive treatments may have made repertoires more variable. IBD patients carried less diverse TCRbeta repertoires (inverse Simpson) than healthy co-twins.

TCR libraries each used about 3.5 ug of total RNA. UMIs that had a 6-nucleotide sample barcode were put in using template switching. TCRdb reworked the 5' RACE reads into one entry per CDR3 protein, no DNA. Its clone listing holds approximately 400,000 distinct CDR3 sequences. This chain uses TRBV6-5 with TRBJ1-6; TCRdb's D gene call, TRBD1, goes unchecked for lack of DNA. The receptor was derived from a human donor with ulcerative colitis or Crohn's disease, or a healthy co-twin of an affected twin (not recorded which). Sequenced material: blood. This chain's CDR3 is CASSYSGATAETKLHF.